The 14 T cell receptor beta chains below were found in one sample sequenced in a study of T cell responses to AZD1222 COVID-19 vaccine. The repertoire was sequenced with immunoSEQ multiplex PCR; TCRdb's copy has only in-frame clones and lacks some. The data contain some 100,000 clones, approximately 90% of them singletons. The sequenced sample was peripheral blood, obtained on day 0 of AZD1222 vaccination. These receptors all stem from an adult in good health.

The chain joins TRBV5-5 to TRBJ2-3; 13 bases match TRBD2. Germline lookup yields CDR1 SGHKS and CDR2 YYEKEE (reference sequence). The CDR3 runs 16 residues. The V and J ends lost 4 bases and 4 bases, in that order; junction bases with no gene match: 6. The CDR3 loop reads CASSLGLAGDSDTQYF. The CDR3 DNA reads as TGTGCCAGCAGCCTTGGACTAGCGGGGGATTCAGATACGCAGTATTTT. The complete variable domain, with remaining parts taken from reference TRBV5-5 and TRBJ2-3, reads DAGVTQSPTHLIKTRGQQVTLRCSPISGHKSVSWYQQVLGQGPQFIFQYYEKEERGRGNFPDRFSARQFPNYSSELNVNALLLGDSALYLCASSLGLAGDSDTQYFGPGTRLTVL.

This rearrangement joins TRBV28 to TRBJ2-1, with 11 nucleotides matching TRBD2. CDR3 size: 15 residues. The trim removed 11 bases at V and 7 bases at J, leaving 13 bases unmatched. Per the germline V gene, CDR1 is MDHEN and CDR2 is SYDVKM. CDR3 sequence (DNA): TGTGCCTCCTTACTCCTAGCGGGAGGCCTTAATGAGCAGTTCTTC. It encodes CASLLLAGGLNEQFF.

The chain combines TRBV6-5 with TRBJ1-3; D might be TRBD1 (5 bases). Per germline, CDR1 MNHEY and CDR2 SVGAGI. The CDR3 loop spans 14 amino acids. The V end was cut by 0 bases, the J end by 5 bases, with 8 bases between. The CDR3 loop reads CASSYSGTRNTIYF. The CDR3 region has the DNA TGTGCCAGCAGTTACTCGGGGACGAGAAACACCATATATTTT.

This clone was detected only once. This chain uses TRBV2 with TRBJ2-5; 12 nucleotides line up with TRBD2. CDR1 and CDR2 from the germline V gene are SNHLY and FYNNEI. J was trimmed by 4 bases and V by 5 bases; bases with no gene match: 14. The CDR3 runs 18 residues. The DNA of the CDR3 is TGTGCCAGCAGTAAGAGACGGAGACTAGCGGGAGCAGCAGAGACCCAGTACTTC. Translation gives CASSKRRRLAGAAETQYF. The full variable domain, in which reference TRBV2 and TRBJ2-5 provide the parts outside the CDR3, is EPEVTQTPSHQVTQMGQEVILRCVPISNHLYFYWYRQILGQKVEFLVSFYNNEISEKSEIFDDQFSVERPDGSNFTLKIRSTKLEDSAMYFCASSKRRRLAGAAETQYFGPGTRLLVL.

This chain connects TRBV4-1 to TRBJ1-1; 8 positions match TRBD1. The CDR3 is made up of 16 amino acids. Germline trimming cut 4 bases from V and 2 bases from J; bases unmatched to any gene: 9. Germline-derived CDR1 and CDR2 are MGHRA and YSYEKL. This CDR3 is CASSPGTGLGNTEAFF. CDR3 sequence (DNA): TGCGCCAGCAGCCCAGGGACAGGCCTAGGAAACACTGAAGCTTTCTTT.

This clone has a handful of counts. The chain has TRBV6-5 and TRBJ1-2; D is uncertain. The germline V and J ends were trimmed by 0 bases and 4 bases, with 6 bases remaining between them. Germline CDR1 and CDR2: MNHEY and SVGAGI. CDR3 size: 13 residues. The CDR3 region has the DNA TGTGCCAGCAGTTACTCGACCTCCTATGGCTACACCTTC. It yields the protein CASSYSTSYGYTF.

This clone was counted only a few times. The chain uses TRBV27 and TRBJ1-3; TRBD1 matches at 10 bases. The CDR3 covers 16 residues. Germline CDR1 is MNHEY and CDR2 is SMNVEV (reference sequence). Trimming removed 5 bases from V and 0 bases from J; junction bases left unmatched: 4. The CDR3 region has the DNA TGTGCCAGCAGTCCCTGGACAGGGGGCTCTGGAAACACCATATATTTT. Its protein is CASSPWTGGSGNTIYF.

This clone was observed once. The rearrangement links TRBV6-2 or TRBV6-3 to TRBJ1-5, with D tentatively TRBD1 (6 bases). CDR3 length equals 16 residues. The ends were cut back, 6 bases at V and 0 bases at J, with 15 bases in the middle. Germline V gives CDR1 MNHEY, CDR2 SVGEGT. The CDR3: CASSPQGYASNQPQHF. The CDR3 nucleotides are TGTGCCAGCAGCCCGCAGGGGTACGCTAGCAATCAGCCCCAGCATTTT.

V gene TRBV19 combines with J gene TRBJ2-6; 7 bases align to TRBD1. The CDR3 extends over 19 amino acids. Germline lookup yields CDR1 LNHDA and CDR2 SQIVND (reference sequence). V lost 1 base and J lost 0; bases outside the gene matches: 9. The CDR3, as DNA: TGTGCCAGTAGTATAGTGGCAGCAGGGGGTGTCTCTGGGGCCAACGTCCTGACTTTC. It translates to CASSIVAAGGVSGANVLTF.

J is TRBJ2-7 and V is TRBV6-2 or TRBV6-3; TRBD1 or TRBD2 may be the D gene (5 bases each). The CDR3 is 15 residues long. V was shortened by 4 bases and J by 1 base, with 14 bases between the two germline ends. Germline CDR1 and CDR2: MNHEY and SVGEGT. The CDR3 DNA follows: TGTGCCAGCAGTTTTCGGGACGAGGGTTCCTACGAGCAGTACTTC. This translates into CASSFRDEGSYEQYF.

J is TRBJ2-1 and V is TRBV6-2 or TRBV6-3; TRBD2 agrees at 11 bases. CDR3 length: 15 amino acids. V lost 6 bases and J lost 5; bases outside the gene matches: 6. Germline assignment: CDR1 MNHEY and CDR2 SVGEGT. The CDR3 reads CASRPRLAGHNEQFF. As DNA, the CDR3 is TGTGCCAGCAGGCCTCGACTAGCGGGGCACAATGAGCAGTTCTTC.

This rearrangement joins TRBV5-1 to TRBJ2-2; 7 bases are shared with TRBD1. The CDR3 contains 16 residues. The germline V gene encodes CDR1 SGHRS and CDR2 YFSETQ. J gave up 0 bases and V 3 bases, and 5 bases lay outside the gene matches. CDR3: CASSSDRDPNTGELFF. The CDR3 DNA reads as TGCGCCAGCAGCTCAGACAGGGATCCGAACACCGGGGAGCTGTTTTTT.

In its sample, this clone was seen once. This chain uses TRBV24-1 with TRBJ2-1; perhaps D is TRBD1 or TRBD2 (6 bases each). V was shortened by 1 base and J by 8 bases, with 20 bases between the two germline ends. Germline V gene sequence: CDR1 KGHDR, CDR2 SFDVKD. The CDR3 spans 17 residues. Here the CDR3 DNA reads TGTGCCACCAGTGATTTTCGAGTGGAGGGGGGCATCGATGAGCAGTTCTTC. It codes for CATSDFRVEGGIDEQFF.

In this sample, this clone turned up once. The chain carries TRBV7-2 and TRBJ1-2; D remains unclear. V lost 1 base, J lost 7 bases, and 13 bases lay in between. This CDR3 has 14 residues. CDR1 is SGHTA, CDR2 FQGNSA, per germline. The CDR3 DNA follows: TGTGCCAGCAGCTTAGGAATCCAAGAGGTTGGCTACACCTTC. Protein: CASSLGIQEVGYTF.